This is a list of T cell receptor beta chains from one sample in a study of CD8+ T cells in alopecia areata. Assay: immunoSEQ multiplex PCR; the TCRdb copy retains only in-frame clones and omits some. Among 190,000 or so clones listed, about three fifths were seen once. The specimen comprised CD4+ T cells sorted from blood, sampled at week 4, from a patient treated with tofacitinib. These TCRs come from a human donor with alopecia areata. The CDR3 runs from the conserved cysteine through the conserved F or W. A D gene is named only where the DNA matches it firmly. Clone size, where shown, is once, few, many, or a class for clones that have expanded.

clone_size d_call j_call v_call cdr3_aa cdr3_nt
NA NA TRBJ2-3 TRBV6-5 CASRRTGTDTQYF TGTGCCAGCAGAAGGACAGGCACAGATACGCAGTATTTT
few NA TRBJ1-2 TRBV4-1 CASSQVGRIGGNGYTF TGCGCCAGCAGCCAAGTCGGTAGGATAGGAGGAAATGGCTACACCTTC
few TRBD2 TRBJ2-3 TRBV7-9 CASSPGGGTDTQYF TGTGCCAGCAGCCCCGGGGGGGGCACAGATACGCAGTATTTT
few TRBD2 TRBJ2-1 TRBV2 CASSLAGSSYNEQFF TGTGCCAGCAGTTTAGCGGGCTCATCCTACAATGAGCAGTTCTTC
once TRBD1 TRBJ1-1 TRBV7-2 CASSARDSPLSNTEAFF TGTGCCAGCAGCGCCCGGGACAGCCCCTTATCGAACACTGAAGCTTTCTTT
NA TRBD1 TRBJ1-2 TRBV30 CACPTGGTYGYTF TGTGCCTGTCCGACAGGGGGTACCTATGGCTACACCTTC
NA NA TRBJ1-1 TRBV5-5 CASSSTGSTEAFF TGTGCCAGCAGCTCTACAGGGAGCACTGAAGCTTTCTTT
NA TRBD2 TRBJ2-7 TRBV27 CASIAGDNHRYF TGTGCCAGCATAGCGGGGGACAACCATCGGTACTTC
NA TRBD1 TRBJ2-7 TRBV29-1 CSAHRGRNSYEQYF TGCAGCGCACACAGGGGCCGAAACTCCTACGAGCAGTACTTC
NA NA TRBJ2-3 TRBV30 CACGTKSGTDTQYF TGTGCCTGCGGGACAAAATCGGGCACAGATACGCAGTATTTT
NA TRBD2 TRBJ2-2 TRBV4-1 CASRKGLAGGRDTGELFF TGCGCCAGCAGGAAGGGACTAGCGGGGGGGCGTGACACCGGGGAGCTGTTTTTT
once NA TRBJ2-5 TRBV30 CAWSVRLRGPTGTQYF TGTGCCTGGAGTGTACGACTCAGGGGACCCACGGGGACCCAGTACTTC
NA TRBD1 TRBJ2-5 TRBV7-2 CASSLDFGVGTGTQYF TGTGCCAGCAGCTTAGACTTCGGTGTAGGGACAGGGACCCAGTACTTC
NA NA TRBJ2-5 TRBV29-1 CGLGLGETQYF TGCGGGCTGGGCCTAGGGGAGACCCAGTACTTC
NA NA TRBJ1-2 TRBV29-1 CSVDDGGQGYTF TGCAGCGTTGACGATGGGGGTCAGGGCTACACCTTC
NA TRBD1 TRBJ2-1 TRBV9 CASSGPGQGGNEQFF TGTGCCAGCAGCGGACCGGGACAGGGGGGCAATGAGCAGTTCTTC
NA TRBD2 TRBJ2-5 TRBV27 CASSSRTSGGPGTQYF TGTGCCAGCAGTTCCCGGACTAGCGGGGGGCCCGGGACCCAGTACTTC
NA NA TRBJ2-5 TRBV2 CASNGAGAETQYF TGTGCCAGCAACGGCGCGGGGGCAGAGACCCAGTACTTC
NA NA TRBJ1-1 TRBV6-5 CASSSLGLNTEAFF TGTGCCAGCAGTTCCCTGGGTCTGAACACTGAAGCTTTCTTT
NA NA TRBJ1-2 TRBV5-4 CASSLDGQVSGGYTF TGTGCCAGCAGCTTGGATGGGCAGGTCTCCGGTGGCTACACCTTC
few NA TRBJ2-3 TRBV6-5 CASSYSVGDTQYF TGTGCCAGCAGTTACTCGGTGGGGGATACGCAGTATTTT
NA NA TRBJ2-7 TRBV30 CAWSVVGGAPTYEQYF TGTGCCTGGAGTGTGGTGGGAGGAGCCCCGACCTACGAGCAGTACTTC
NA NA TRBJ2-7 TRBV27 CASSQTGTVNEQYF TGTGCCAGCAGCCAAACAGGGACTGTGAACGAGCAGTACTTC
NA TRBD1 TRBJ1-6 TRBV6-5 CASTKAGTVGSPLHF TGTGCCAGCACCAAAGCCGGGACAGTCGGTTCACCCCTCCACTTT
few NA TRBJ2-5 TRBV19 CASSARAEETQYF TGTGCCAGTAGTGCACGAGCCGAAGAGACCCAGTACTTC